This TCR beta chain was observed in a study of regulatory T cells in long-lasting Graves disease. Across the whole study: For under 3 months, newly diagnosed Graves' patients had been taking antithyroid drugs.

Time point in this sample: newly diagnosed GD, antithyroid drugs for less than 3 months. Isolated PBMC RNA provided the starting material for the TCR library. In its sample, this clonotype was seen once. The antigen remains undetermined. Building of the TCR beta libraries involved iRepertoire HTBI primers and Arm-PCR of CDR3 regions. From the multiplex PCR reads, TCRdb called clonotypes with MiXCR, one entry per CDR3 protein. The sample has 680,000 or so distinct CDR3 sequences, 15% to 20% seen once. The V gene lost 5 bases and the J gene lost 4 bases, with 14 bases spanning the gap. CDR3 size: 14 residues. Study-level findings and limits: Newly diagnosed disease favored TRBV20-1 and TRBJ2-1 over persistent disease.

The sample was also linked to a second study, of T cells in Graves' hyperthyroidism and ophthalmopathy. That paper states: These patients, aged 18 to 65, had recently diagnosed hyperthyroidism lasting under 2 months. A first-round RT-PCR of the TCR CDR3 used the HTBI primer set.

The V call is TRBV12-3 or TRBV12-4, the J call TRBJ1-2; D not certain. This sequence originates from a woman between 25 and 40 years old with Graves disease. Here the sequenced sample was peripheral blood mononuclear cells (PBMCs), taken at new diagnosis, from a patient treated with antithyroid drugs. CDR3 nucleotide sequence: TGTGCCAGCAGTCCCCCCCCGGGATCCTATGGCTACACCTTC. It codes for CASSPPPGSYGYTF.